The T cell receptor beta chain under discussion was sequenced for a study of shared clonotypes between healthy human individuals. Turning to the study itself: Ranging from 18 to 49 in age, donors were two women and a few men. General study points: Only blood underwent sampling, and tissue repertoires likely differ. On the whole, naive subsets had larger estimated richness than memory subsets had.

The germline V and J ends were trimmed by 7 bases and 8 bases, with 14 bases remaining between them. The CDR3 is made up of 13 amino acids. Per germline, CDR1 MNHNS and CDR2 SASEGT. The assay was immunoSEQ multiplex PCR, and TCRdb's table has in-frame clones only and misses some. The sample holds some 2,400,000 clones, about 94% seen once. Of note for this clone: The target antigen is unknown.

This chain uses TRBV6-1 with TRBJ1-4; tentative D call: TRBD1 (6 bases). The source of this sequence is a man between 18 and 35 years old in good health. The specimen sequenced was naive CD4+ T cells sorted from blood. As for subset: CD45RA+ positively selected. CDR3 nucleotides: TGTGCCAGCACCCCATCAGGGGAAGAAAAACTGTTTTTT. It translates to CASTPSGEEKLFF.